One sample yielded the 10 T cell receptor beta chains listed below, sequenced in a study of cytomegalovirus exposure and HLA in healthy donors. Sequenced by immunoSEQ multiplex PCR; TCRdb stores in-frame clones only, minus some. The sample shows approximately 82,000 clones, roughly 95% of them seen only once. The sequencing input was PBMCs. All receptors derive from a woman aged 18-29 years in good health and CMV-seronegative.

This chain uses TRBV5-5 with TRBJ1-1; 9 bases are a match to TRBD1. Germline loops: CDR1 SGHKS, CDR2 YYEKEE (reference sequence). V lost 4 bases and J lost 1; bases outside the gene matches: 5. This CDR3 contains 15 residues. Here the CDR3 DNA reads TGTGCCAGCAGCCTAAGGACAGGGGAGAACACTGAAGCTTTCTTT. Its translation is CASSLRTGENTEAFF.

This rearrangement joins TRBV7-2 to TRBJ1-2; D gene ambiguous. The CDR3 length is 13 residues. Trimming took off 4 bases at V and 4 bases at J, with 10 bases between the two ends. Germline V gene data show CDR1 as SGHTA and CDR2 as FQGNSA. The CDR3 loop reads CASSSGVLYGYTF. CDR3 bases: TGTGCCAGCAGCTCCGGGGTTCTCTATGGCTACACCTTC.

The chain combines TRBV6-6 with TRBJ1-2; D perhaps matches TRBD1 (6 bases). CDR3 size: 15 residues. Trimming removed 2 bases at V and 2 bases at J, with 12 bases between. Germline V gene lookup returns CDR1 MNHNY and CDR2 SVGAGI (reference sequence). The CDR3 bases are TGTGCCAGCAGTTACCTAGAGGGGGTGAACTATGGCTACACCTTC. Its translation: CASSYLEGVNYGYTF.

The chain has TRBV10-2 and TRBJ1-2, with 7 bases matching TRBD1. Unmatched junction bases numbered 9, after V lost 10 bases and J lost 4 bases. Germline-derived CDR1 and CDR2 are WSHSY and SAAADI. This CDR3 contains 13 residues. This CDR3 reads CATVGQESYGYTF. CDR3 DNA: TGCGCCACCGTCGGACAGGAGAGCTATGGCTACACCTTC.

The chain links TRBV28 to TRBJ2-7; 7 nucleotides match TRBD2. Germline V gives CDR1 MDHEN, CDR2 SYDVKM. Trimming cost V 6 bases and J 2 bases; bases outside gene matches: 10. The CDR3 runs 15 residues. The CDR3, as DNA: TGTGCCAGCAGGGTCGCCACGGGGGGACCCTACGAGCAGTACTTC. The encoded protein is CASRVATGGPYEQYF.

The chain uses TRBV5-1 and TRBJ2-1, with no clear D. This CDR3 region has 15 residues. V was trimmed by 4 bases and J by 0 bases, leaving 11 bases between them. Per germline, CDR1 SGHRS and CDR2 YFSETQ. Here the CDR3 DNA reads TGCGCCAGCAGCCTCGACACCAACTCCTACAATGAGCAGTTCTTC. This codes for CASSLDTNSYNEQFF.

The gene calls are TRBV5-1 and TRBJ2-7; TRBD1 aligns across 9 bases. The germline V gene has CDR1 SGHRS and CDR2 YFSETQ. The ends lost 5 bases at V and 2 bases at J; junction bases unmatched: 8. The CDR3 runs to 15 residues. This CDR3 reads CASSEETGGAYEQYF. DNA of the CDR3: TGCGCCAGCAGTGAAGAGACAGGGGGAGCCTACGAGCAGTACTTC. Together with reference TRBV5-1 and TRBJ2-7, the CDR3 gives the full variable domain: KAGVTQTPRYLIKTRGQQVTLSCSPISGHRSVSWYQQTPGQGLQFLFEYFSETQRNKGNFPGRFSGRQFSNSRSEMNVSTLELGDSALYLCASSEETGGAYEQYFGPGTRLTVT.

This chain connects TRBV29-1 to TRBJ1-2, with a tentative D call TRBD1 (5 bases). CDR3 length: 13 residues. Trimming stripped 7 bases from V and 5 bases from J, with 17 bases between. Germline-derived CDR1 and CDR2 are SQVTM and ANQGSEA. CDR3 sequence reads: CSAPRVGGYGYTF. In DNA form, the CDR3 reads TGCAGCGCACCGAGGGTCGGGGGATATGGCTACACCTTC.

V usage is TRBV28 and J usage is TRBJ2-7; D is unclear. CDR3 length: 13 amino acids. Germline values: CDR1 MDHEN, CDR2 SYDVKM. V lost 3 bases, J lost 2 bases, and 8 bases lay in between. CDR3 region: CASSFSQTYEQYF. Here the CDR3 DNA reads TGTGCCAGCAGTTTCAGTCAGACCTACGAGCAGTACTTC. The complete variable domain, with remaining parts taken from reference TRBV28 and TRBJ2-7, reads DVKVTQSSRYLVKRTGEKVFLECVQDMDHENMFWYRQDPGLGLRLIYFSYDVKMKEKGDIPEGYSVSREKKERFSLILESASTNQTSMYLCASSFSQTYEQYFGPGTRLTVT.

The CDR3 DNA follows: TGTGCCAGCAGTCCAAGCGGGAGAGGTACAGATACGCAGTATTTT. Translated: CASSPSGRGTDTQYF. This chain connects TRBV6-5 to TRBJ2-3; 8 bases map to TRBD2. J gave up 3 bases and V 5 bases, and 7 bases lay outside the gene matches. Germline lookup yields CDR1 MNHEY and CDR2 SVGAGI. CDR3 size: 15 residues.